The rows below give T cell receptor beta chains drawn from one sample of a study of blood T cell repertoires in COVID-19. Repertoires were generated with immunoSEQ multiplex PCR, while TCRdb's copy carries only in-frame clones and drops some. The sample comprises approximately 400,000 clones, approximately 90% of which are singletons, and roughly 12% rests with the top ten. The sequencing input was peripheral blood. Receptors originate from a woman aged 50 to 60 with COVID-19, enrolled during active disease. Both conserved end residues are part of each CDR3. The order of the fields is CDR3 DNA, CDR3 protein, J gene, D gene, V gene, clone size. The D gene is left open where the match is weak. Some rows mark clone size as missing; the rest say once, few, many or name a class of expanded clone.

DNA: TGTGCCAGCAGCGTTGGCGGGGCAAGCACAGATACGCAGTATTTT
CDR3: CASSVGGASTDTQYF
J: TRBJ2-3
D: -
V: TRBV9
size: -

DNA: TGTGCTAGTGGTTTCTCCGGGACAGGGGTCTACGAGCAGTACTTC
CDR3: CASGFSGTGVYEQYF
J: TRBJ2-7
D: TRBD1
V: TRBV12-5
size: few

DNA: TGTGCCAGCAGAAGGGGCTCGAACACTGAAGCTTTCTTT
CDR3: CASRRGSNTEAFF
J: TRBJ1-1
D: -
V: TRBV6-5
size: few

DNA: TGTGCCAGCAGCGGCGACAGGGGGCAAGAAACTGAAGCTTTCTTT
CDR3: CASSGDRGQETEAFF
J: TRBJ1-1
D: TRBD1
V: TRBV9
size: few

DNA: TGTGCCAGCACCTCGACAGGAACCTACGAGCAGTACTTC
CDR3: CASTSTGTYEQYF
J: TRBJ2-7
D: -
V: TRBV12-3/TRBV12-4
size: -

DNA: TGTGCCATCAGTGAGTATGGGACAGACTCCTATGGCTACACCTTC
CDR3: CAISEYGTDSYGYTF
J: TRBJ1-2
D: TRBD1
V: TRBV10-3
size: -

DNA: TGCGCCAGCAGCCACATACAGGGGGCTGGTCAAGAGACCCAGTACTTC
CDR3: CASSHIQGAGQETQYF
J: TRBJ2-5
D: TRBD1
V: TRBV4-1
size: -

DNA: TGTGCCAGTAGTAAACAGCATAATCAGCCCCAGCATTTT
CDR3: CASSKQHNQPQHF
J: TRBJ1-5
D: -
V: TRBV19
size: -

DNA: TGTGCCAGCAGCGCTGAATGGACAGGGGGACTAGATACGCAGTATTTT
CDR3: CASSAEWTGGLDTQYF
J: TRBJ2-3
D: TRBD1
V: TRBV9
size: -

DNA: TGCGCCAGCAGCCTGGGACAAGACACCGGGGAGCTGTTTTTT
CDR3: CASSLGQDTGELFF
J: TRBJ2-2
D: -
V: TRBV5-1
size: -

DNA: TGTGCCACCAGTGATTTACTAGCGGGGGGCCTGGACGAGCAGTACTTC
CDR3: CATSDLLAGGLDEQYF
J: TRBJ2-7
D: TRBD2
V: TRBV24-1
size: -

DNA: TGCAGTGCGGGGAGGCAGCCCCAGCATTTT
CDR3: CSAGRQPQHF
J: TRBJ1-5
D: -
V: TRBV20-1
size: -

DNA: TGTGCCAGCAGTTATAGGGGGGGAGAGTACGAGCAGTACTTC
CDR3: CASSYRGGEYEQYF
J: TRBJ2-7
D: -
V: TRBV6-5
size: -